The clone carrying this T cell receptor (beta chain) appeared a few times. Its antigen is undetermined. This entry comes from a study of CD8 T cells in ankylosing spondylitis. Whole-study findings and limits: Disease-linked clones, CD8+, were relatively rare in peripheral blood. There was reportedly significant enrichment of clones that were disease-linked in matched ankylosing spondylitis synovial fluid.

Quantitative 5'-RACE was performed with molecular barcodes, and it yielded the TCR beta libraries. MiXCR was run by TCRdb on the 5' RACE reads, yielding one entry per CDR3 protein. The table has some 120,000 distinct CDR3 sequences, 12% to 15% seen once. The CDR3 loop spans 12 amino acids. The V gene's germline CDR1 is DFQATT and CDR2 SNEGSKA (reference sequence). V lost 6 bases, J lost 8 bases, and 13 bases lay in between. Sequenced sample: blood, either unsorted or a sorted T cell fraction (not recorded which). This TCR was recovered from a female donor with ankylosing spondylitis or in good health (not recorded which). The chain carries TRBV20-1 and TRBJ1-4; a possible D gene is TRBD1 (6 bases). CDR3 sequence (DNA): TGCAGTGCCAGCCTCGGGGGCGAAAAACTGTTTTTT. It translates to CSASLGGEKLFF.